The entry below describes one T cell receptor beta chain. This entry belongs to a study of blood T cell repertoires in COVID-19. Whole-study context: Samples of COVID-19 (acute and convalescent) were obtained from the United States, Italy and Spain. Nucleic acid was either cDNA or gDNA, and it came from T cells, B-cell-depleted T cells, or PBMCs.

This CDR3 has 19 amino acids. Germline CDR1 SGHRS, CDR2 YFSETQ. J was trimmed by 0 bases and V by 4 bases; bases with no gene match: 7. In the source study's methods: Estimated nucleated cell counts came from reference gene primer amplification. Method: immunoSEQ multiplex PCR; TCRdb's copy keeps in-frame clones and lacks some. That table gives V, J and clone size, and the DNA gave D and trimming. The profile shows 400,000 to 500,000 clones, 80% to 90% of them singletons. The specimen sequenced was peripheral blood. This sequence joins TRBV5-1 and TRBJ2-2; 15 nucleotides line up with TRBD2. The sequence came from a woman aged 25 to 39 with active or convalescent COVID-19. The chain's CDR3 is CASSDPGLAGGPNTGELFF. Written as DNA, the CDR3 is TGCGCCAGCAGCGACCCAGGACTAGCGGGAGGGCCGAACACCGGGGAGCTGTTTTTT.